The T cell receptor beta chain under discussion was sequenced for a study of blood T cells in healthy people across ages. General observations from the study: Getting older went along with TCR beta diversity per million T cells dropping roughly linearly.

This clonotype has just a few counts. Antigen unknown. In terms of origin and age, donors were healthy Caucasian individuals from Russia aged about 6 to 90. V lost 6 bases and J 1 base, leaving 18 bases between the germline ends. The CDR3 runs 16 residues. Next came a second PCR, run for roughly 7 to 12 cycles, which used a sample-barcoded 5' primer along with a J-beta primer mix. TCRdb reprocessed the 5' RACE reads with MiXCR, giving one entry per CDR3 protein. The sample consists of about 780,000 distinct CDR3 sequences, 35% to 50% of them appearing once. The TCR was taken from an elderly man in good health. This chain uses TRBV12-3 or TRBV12-4 with TRBJ1-1, with D perhaps matching TRBD1 (6 bases). The sample taken for sequencing was blood. The CDR3 bases are TGTGCCAGCAGCCCATCCCCCAGGGGACGGAACACTGAAGCTTTCTTT. The encoded protein is CASSPSPRGRNTEAFF.